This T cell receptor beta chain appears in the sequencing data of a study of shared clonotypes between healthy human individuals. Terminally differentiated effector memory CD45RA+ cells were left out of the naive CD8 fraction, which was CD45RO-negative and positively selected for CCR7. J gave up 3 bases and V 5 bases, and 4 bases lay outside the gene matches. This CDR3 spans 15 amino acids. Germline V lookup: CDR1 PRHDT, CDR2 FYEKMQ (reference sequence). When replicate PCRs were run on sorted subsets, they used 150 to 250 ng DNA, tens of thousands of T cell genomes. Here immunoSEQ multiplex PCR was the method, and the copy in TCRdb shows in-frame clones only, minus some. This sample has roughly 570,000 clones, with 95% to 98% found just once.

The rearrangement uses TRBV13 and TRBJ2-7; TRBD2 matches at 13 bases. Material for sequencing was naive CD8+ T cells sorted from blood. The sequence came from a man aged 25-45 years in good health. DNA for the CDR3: TGTGCCAGCAGCGACGGGACTAGCGGGGACTACGAGCAGTACTTC. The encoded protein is CASSDGTSGDYEQYF.